This T cell receptor (beta chain) was captured in a study of CD8 T cells in ankylosing spondylitis. General study results and limits: Ankylosing spondylitis blood appeared to carry a characteristic TCR beta motif of several highly homologous variants. CD8+ cells made up the disease-linked clones, which were relatively rare in peripheral blood. Matched synovial fluid from ankylosing spondylitis patients was reported to be enriched for disease-linked clones.

Germline V gene data show CDR1 as SEHNR and CDR2 as FQNEAQ (reference sequence). Trimming took 4 bases from V and 9 from J; bases not matched to a gene: 12. The CDR3 loop spans 15 amino acids. In making TCR beta libraries, quantitative 5'-RACE with molecular barcodes was used. MiXCR, run by TCRdb on the 5' RACE reads, gives a single entry per CDR3 protein. The data show 390,000 or so distinct CDR3 sequences, 20% to 25% seen once. This clonotype appeared a few times. The antigen is unknown. Source material: blood, either unsorted or a sorted T cell fraction (not recorded which). The V and J genes are TRBV7-9 and TRBJ2-1; 7 bases match TRBD2. This sequence originates from a male donor with ankylosing spondylitis. The CDR3 sequence is CASSSIAGRRGEQFF. The DNA of the CDR3 is TGTGCCAGCAGCTCCATAGCGGGCCGCCGGGGTGAGCAGTTCTTC.